A single TCR beta chain is shown here with its context. It has no known antigen specificity. Qualities for individual bases were not recorded, and no much larger clone is one base off. The record originates from a study of cytomegalovirus exposure and HLA in healthy donors (dated by TCRdb to the late 2010s). In the study overall: An earlier analysis of approximately 600 of the donors reported roughly 300 Gb of sequence data and about 100 million unique TCR beta sequences from some 180 million T cells. An earlier analysis of around 640 of the donors used high-throughput TCR beta sequencing to judge whether each TCR beta V gene segment behaved as functional or pseudogenic. Typing coverage varied by locus: about 629-630 donors for A, B, C, DRB1 and DQB1; approximately 520 for DQA1; about 570 for DPA1; under 490 for DPB1. A later analysis re-analyzed previously published TCR beta repertoires from roughly 600 donors and added high-resolution HLA genotyping to study TCR occurrence patterns. Of the roughly 400 genotyped donors, about 80% fell in the genetic ancestry cluster associated with self-reported Caucasian donors. The aim of the study was to test whether cataloging public T cell receptors could identify signatures of past pathogen exposure. Genome-wide SNP genotypes for about 55% of the roughly 670 donors were used in a later genetic analysis, which treated that subset as a discovery cohort. Alongside the repertoire data, information on donor age, sex, ethnicity and CMV serostatus was compiled. On average, around 240,000 unique TCR beta nucleotide sequences were sequenced per donor among 398 genotyped donors of the cohort, with around 19% of those sequences being non-productive. Class I and class II HLA loci were covered by the typing at four-digit resolution. High-throughput TCR immunosequencing, statistical association of individual TCRs with disease status, and machine learning were combined to predict cytomegalovirus infection status. All discovery cohort repertoires had been generated using a single sequencing platform. Using immunosequencing, the study profiled T cell repertoires from about 650 subjects and related those repertoires to cytomegalovirus serostatus. Along with the approximately 620-subject first cohort, a separate validation cohort of roughly 110 different subjects was used. Roughly five DR-DQ haplotypes were handled as single units for association and clustering because linkage in the cohort was strong. About 280 gigabases of sequencing data and tens of millions of unique TCR sequences were included in an early release covering several hundred HLA-typed donors. Rather than drawing on any new phenotypic data, the later analysis identified candidate immune exposures from TCR beta sequences and the way those sequences occurred across donors.

Libraries were built with the immunoSEQ multiplex PCR assay. For the multiplex PCR, a mixture combining 60 forward primers for TCR Vbeta segments and 13 reverse primers for TCR Jbeta segments was used. A multiplex PCR assay on genomic DNA amplified the CDR3 region of rearranged TCR beta genes. Amplified TCR beta libraries were sequenced as 87-base-pair reads on the Illumina HiSeq System. The original methods were these. Across the 666 repertoires, a later analysis counted some 81 million unique TCR beta chains, about 10 million of which were shared by at least two donors. To remove PCR and sequencing errors, raw reads were error-corrected and collapsed into unique sequences using a nearest-neighbor algorithm that merged closely related sequences. V, D and J gene segments were assigned by aligning CDR3 sequences to IMGT reference sequences. For a sequence to be retained, at least a six-nucleotide match to both a V gene segment and a J gene segment was required. Rearrangements were classified as productive when the CDR3 lacked stop codons and remained in frame with V and J, and all other rearrangements were classified as non-productive. CDR3 was defined according to IMGT convention as the region running from the second conserved V-encoded cysteine to the conserved J-encoded phenylalanine. The earlier analysis of about 500 of the donors excluded sequences that lacked an unambiguous match to a single V gene segment. In an earlier analysis of 450 to 700 of the donors, V segments were called functional above 56.7% productive rearrangements and were called segregating when the between-donor standard deviation exceeded 5%. A statistical classification framework was built for diagnosing cytomegalovirus status from the catalog of TCR beta chain sequences. In a later analysis, V and J genes were assigned by comparing TCR nucleotide sequences against IMGT/GENE-DB human TR gene sequences. In a later analysis, CDR3 sequences and most-parsimonious VDJ recombination scenarios were assigned using the TCRdist pipeline. In a later analysis, each TCR beta chain was defined by its CDR3 amino acid sequence together with its V-gene family, and reads lacking a unique V-gene family were excluded. In a later analysis, 500 to 700 highly shared, low-generation-probability nucleotide sequences were removed to address suspected cross-contamination and a sequencing artifact. For each public chain, a later analysis derived a clonal expansion index from normalized ranks of inferred template counts within each repertoire. A later analysis computed generation probabilities with a VDJ recombination model fitted to out-of-frame rearrangements, and checked the results against IGoR. Hypergeometric tests were used in a later analysis to score TCR-TCR, TCR-HLA and TCR-CMV co-occurrence, with a repertoire-size bias correction applied to the TCR pairs. False discovery rates were estimated in a later analysis by permuting HLA or CMV assignments 20 times. A later analysis grouped co-occurring TCRs with DBSCAN, adding TCRdist sequence similarity when clustering within HLA-allele-positive subsets. For co-occurrence clustering, repertoires with fewer than 30,000 or more than 120,000 public chains were excluded, along with roughly 5 repertoires with anomalous nucleotide sharing. The table comes from immuneACCESS by way of TCRdb, which keeps in-frame sequences with V and J called. Part of the clones is missing from these tables; in studies checked, under half for an unresolved V gene and the rest for unknown reasons. D and trimming come from the DNA, and the V and J calls and clone size come from that table. The sample records some 250,000 clones, 82% of which are singletons. 5% to 6.5% of the sample rests with the top ten.

V is clipped by 1 base and J by 2 bases, and the sequence between their germline boundaries is 13 bases long. Taken from cysteine to phenylalanine, the CDR3 has 16 residues. Solely the CDR3 DNA is kept, with 48 bases framed from the first base. In the germline V gene (reference sequence), CDR1 corresponds to LNHNV and CDR2 to YYDKDF. The cohort consisted of 650 to 850 healthy bone marrow donors. Cohort members were all nominally healthy when sampled, although unrecorded immune exposures were likely present. The donor tested CMV seropositive, placing the donor among the 310 or so seropositive members of the cohort. Every donor gave a peripheral blood sample, and the peripheral blood mononuclear cells from that sample were used for TCR beta sequencing. The Qiagen DNeasy Blood Extraction Kit was used to extract genomic DNA from the blood cell samples. Points the paper makes about the study in general: In a later genetic analysis, a missense DCLRE1C variant was associated with V-gene and J-gene trimming of TCR beta chains, and the association was replicated in an independent cohort. Because some donors lacked HLA typing at each locus, the association tests relied only on the typed subset. A later analysis found that TCR association rates varied across HLA loci, with DRB1 alleles showing the most associated TCRs and HLA-C alleles the fewest. It was suggested by the authors that the approach could potentially be generalized to other disease states and immunological phenotypes. Linkage disequilibrium might explain the correlated functional status among segregating V segments, but an unknown experimental factor could not be excluded. Across donors, most TCR sequences were observed very rarely, whereas some public TCRs were present in many individuals. Some IMGT-functional V segments, including TRBV6-2 and TRBV6-3, could not be told apart with the 87-base-pair reads, so those segments were excluded. In vitro tests confirmed that a few of the cytomegalovirus-associated TCR beta chains recognize cytomegalovirus antigens. CMV serostatus was the only immune exposure information available for the cohort. An earlier analysis of 587 of the donors showed that most TCR beta V segments appeared in productive rearrangements either about 87% or about 30% of the time, which broadly matched IMGT annotations. The sequencing pipeline was judged likely to have produced a cluster of highly shared sequence variants as a technical artifact. A further reported finding was that TCR beta sequences accurately predicted the HLA-A and HLA-B alleles for most subjects in the first cohort. The cohort was sequenced for TCR beta chains only, and without alpha or paired-chain data the features that could be detected were limited. In the study, approximately 150 TCR beta chains were listed as associated with cytomegalovirus. In a later analysis, most CMV-associated TCR beta chains were found to appear HLA-restricted, with HLA associations seemingly driven largely by CMV exposure. About 17 rarely observed V segments, including chromosome 9 orphons, were excluded from the earlier analysis of about 500 of the donors because counts were too low. A later genetic analysis reported fewer N-insertions in productive TCRs among donors in an Asian-associated ancestry cluster than the approximately 670-donor mean. In a later analysis, several top co-occurrence clusters were reported to appear linked to parvovirus B19, influenza, CMV and Epstein-Barr virus. Assigning TCR associations to individual alleles was difficult when HLA alleles, especially DR and DQ, strongly co-occurred. Roughly uniform sequencing depth across donors was assumed in presence/absence analyses, although this assumption may not hold. Compared with equally common non-associated chains, HLA-associated TCR beta chains in a later analysis were more clonally expanded and had lower generation probabilities. In both the original and validation cohorts, the classifier was reported to diagnose cytomegalovirus status with high specificity and sensitivity. In a later analysis, about 17,000 TCR beta sequences were associated with specific HLA alleles at a false discovery rate of 0.05.

In this chain, TRBV15 is recombined with TRBJ2-3; the best D guess is TRBD2, with 6 bases matching. Sample: PBMCs. The TCR comes from a woman in her 40s in good health and CMV-seropositive. CDR3 reads: CATSRGRAAFTDTQYF. Here is the DNA: TGTGCCACCAGCAGAGGGAGGGCCGCGTTCACAGATACGCAGTATTTT. Reference TRBV15 and TRBJ2-3 proteins supply the regions before and after the CDR3; the full variable domain is: DAMVIQNPRYQVTQFGKPVTLSCSQTLNHNVMYWYQQKSSQAPKLLFHYYDKDFNNEADTPDNFQSRRPNTSFCFLDIRSPGLGDTAMYLCATSRGRAAFTDTQYFGPGTRLTVL.